The 28 T cell receptor beta chains below were found in one sample sequenced in a study of low-dose radiotherapy and immunotherapy resistance in tumors (dated 2022 in TCRdb). What the time point label conveys for this sample: after trial treatment. What the treatment or condition label conveys for this sample: LDRT plus nivolumab, ipilimumab, low-dose cyclophosphamide and aspirin (RACIN trial). The instrument was an Illumina HiSeq 2500. Superscript III and a set of TRAV- and TRBV-specific primers were used to synthesize first-strand cDNA, so that both TCRalpha and TCRbeta chains were covered. TCRs were amplified with Phusion for approximately 18 PCR cycles, with a constant-region primer paired with the adapter attached to the V primers. Through fastp at Q25 and MiXCR, TCRdb rebuilt clones from the public reads, retaining in-frame beta chains. Every entry covers one CDR3 protein and lists the most common genes and DNA from its rows. Here the sample has some 94,000 distinct CDR3 sequences; 20% occur a single time. The ten top clones hold more than 10% of the sample.

The sample in question was PBMCs, obtained after low-dose radiotherapy plus immunotherapy. These receptor sequences come from a female donor with ovarian cancer.

This clonotype has a handful of counts. V is TRBV19 and J is TRBJ2-2; D unresolved. V was shortened by 8 bases and J by 10 bases, with 14 bases between the two germline ends. This CDR3 region has 12 residues. Germline V gene data show CDR1 as LNHDA and CDR2 as SQIVND (reference sequence). The CDR3 here is CASGGGLLELFF. CDR3 nucleotide sequence: TGTGCCAGTGGTGGTGGCTTGTTGGAGCTGTTTTTT.

Many counts were recorded for this clonotype. The chain carries TRBV28 and TRBJ1-4; D gene unclear. There are 13 residues in the CDR3. V lost 7 bases and J 2 bases, leaving 8 bases between the germline ends. The germline V gene encodes CDR1 MDHEN and CDR2 SYDVKM. This CDR3 reads CASKEGTNEKLFF. CDR3 sequence (DNA): TGTGCCAGCAAAGAGGGCACTAATGAAAAACTGTTTTTT.

This clonotype was picked up many times. The chain links TRBV10-3 to TRBJ2-7; 7 nucleotides align to TRBD1. The CDR3 runs 14 residues. Trimming removed 5 bases from V and 3 bases from J; junction bases left unmatched: 7. Germline CDR1 is ENHRY and CDR2 is SYGVKD. The CDR3 coding sequence is TGTGCCATCAGTTCAAGACAGGGAAACTACGAGCAGTACTTC. It translates to CAISSRQGNYEQYF.

This clonotype was picked up many times. V and J are TRBV5-1 and TRBJ2-1; TRBD1 matches 7 bases. This CDR3 comprises 14 residues. Trimming cost V 4 bases and J 3 bases; bases outside gene matches: 4. Germline V gene data show CDR1 as SGHRS and CDR2 as YFSETQ. As DNA, the CDR3 is TGCGCCAGCAGCCTCCGGGACAGCTACAATGAGCAGTTCTTC. Its translation is CASSLRDSYNEQFF.

The V gene is TRBV29-1, the J gene TRBJ2-4; TRBD1 agrees at 8 bases. Germline trimming cut 2 bases from V and 8 bases from J; bases unmatched to any gene: 2. The V gene's germline CDR1 is SQVTM and CDR2 ANQGSEA. This CDR3 has 12 residues. DNA of the CDR3: TGCAGCGTTGAACCGACAGGGGACATTCAGTACTTC. Amino acids: CSVEPTGDIQYF.

This clonotype was seen ten or more times. The chain has TRBV5-1 and TRBJ2-3; D is possibly TRBD2 (6 bases). CDR3 size: 15 residues. Trimming shortened V by 3 bases and J by 1 base, and 12 bases separated the two germline ends. CDR1 SGHRS and CDR2 YFSETQ come from the germline V gene. The CDR3 loop is CASSWIADRTDTQYF. The CDR3 DNA reads TGCGCCAGCAGCTGGATAGCGGATCGCACAGATACGCAGTATTTT.

This clonotype occurred many times. The chain combines TRBV6-2 or TRBV6-3 with TRBJ1-6; TRBD1 agrees at 7 bases. V gave up 0 bases and J gave up 10 bases; unmatched junction bases: 12. In germline, CDR1 is MNHEY, CDR2 SVGEGT. The CDR3 loop spans 17 amino acids. CDR3 residues: CASSYSRRGTARSPLHF. CDR3 DNA sequence: TGTGCCAGCAGTTACTCGAGGCGGGGGACAGCAAGGTCACCCCTCCACTTT.

The gene calls are TRBV4-1 and TRBJ1-4; 7 nucleotides line up with TRBD1. CDR3 length equals 14 residues. V dropped 5 bases and J dropped 3; count of bases not matched to a gene: 3. Germline CDR1 and CDR2: MGHRA and YSYEKL. The CDR3 sequence is CASSYGTANEKLFF. Written as DNA, the CDR3 is TGCGCCAGCAGCTACGGGACAGCTAATGAAAAACTGTTTTTT.

This clonotype was observed many times. This chain joins TRBV25-1 and TRBJ2-2; 9 nucleotides line up with TRBD1. The V segment lost 0 bases and the J segment 12 bases; nucleotides outside the gene matches: 8. Germline V CDR1 and CDR2: MGHDK, SYGVNS. The length of the CDR3 is 15 residues. This chain's CDR3 is CASSEYYPDRGKLFF. The CDR3 region has the DNA TGTGCCAGCAGTGAATATTATCCCGACAGGGGGAAGCTGTTTTTT.

This clonotype has at least ten counts. This rearrangement joins TRBV19 to TRBJ2-6; D not resolved. Germline values: CDR1 LNHDA, CDR2 SQIVND (reference sequence). The CDR3 has 13 amino acids. Trimming pared 10 bases from V and 4 bases from J, leaving 11 bases between. CDR3 protein: CATHLTGANVLTF. The CDR3 DNA reads TGTGCCACCCACCTTACGGGGGCCAACGTCCTGACTTTC. The full variable domain, rest sourced from reference TRBV19 and TRBJ2-6, is DGGITQSPKYLFRKEGQNVTLSCEQNLNHDAMYWYRQDPGQGLRLIYYSQIVNDFQKGDIAEGYSVSREKKESFPLTVTSAQKNPTAFYLCATHLTGANVLTFGAGSRLTVL.

This clonotype was seen many times. This chain connects TRBV10-3 to TRBJ2-3; perhaps D is TRBD1 or TRBD2 (5 bases each). Per the germline V gene, CDR1 is ENHRY and CDR2 is SYGVKD. The length of the CDR3 is 11 residues. The ends were cut back, 10 bases at V and 6 bases at J, with 11 bases in the middle. The CDR3 DNA is TGTGCCAGCCGGGACCTTGATACGCAGTATTTT. Encoded protein: CASRDLDTQYF.

This clonotype was seen repeatedly, ten times or more. The chain employs TRBV14 and TRBJ1-6, with D possibly matching TRBD1 (6 bases). This CDR3 comprises 15 residues. V lost 4 bases and J lost 5, with 12 bases in between. Germline loops: CDR1 SGHDN, CDR2 FVKESK. The CDR3 reads CASSPNRVNNSPLHF. DNA for the CDR3: TGTGCCAGCAGCCCAAACAGGGTCAATAATTCACCCCTCCACTTT.

This clonotype was detected once. The likely explanation is a read error, given a far larger clone one base away. CDR3 DNA sequence: TGTGCCAGCAGTGAGCGGGAGGGCCTCGACGAGCAGTACTTC. Translation gives CASSEREGLDEQYF. This chain links TRBV27 with TRBJ2-7, with 10 bases aligning to TRBD2. After removal of 5 bases from V and 5 bases from J, the junction contained 6 bases not matched to a gene. This CDR3 contains 14 residues. Germline CDR1 reads MNHEY; CDR2 reads SMNVEV (reference sequence).

This clonotype was seen at least ten times. The chain joins TRBV7-2 to TRBJ1-5; D call uncertain. CDR3 length equals 13 residues. Trimming took off 0 bases at V and 3 bases at J, with 3 bases between the two ends. Germline CDR1 and CDR2: SGHTA and FQGNSA. CDR3 sequence (DNA): TGTGCCAGCAGCTTAGCCCCCAATCAGCCCCAGCATTTT. Translated, it gives CASSLAPNQPQHF.

In its sample, this clonotype was seen many times. The chain employs TRBV28 and TRBJ2-7; either TRBD1 or TRBD2 may fit D (6 bases each). Germline CDR1 MDHEN, CDR2 SYDVKM. V was shortened by 10 bases and J by 2 bases, with 15 bases between the two germline ends. The CDR3 extends over 13 amino acids. As DNA, the CDR3 is TGTGCCATCGGGGGCATCGTCCCCTACGAGCAGTACTTC. Amino acids: CAIGGIVPYEQYF.

This clonotype was seen at least ten times. The CDR3 DNA is TGCGCCAGCAGCTTGAGGGGACAGGGGATGTACGAGCAGTACTTC. This codes for CASSLRGQGMYEQYF. V gene TRBV5-1 combines with J gene TRBJ2-7; 10 bases map to TRBD1. Germline V gene sequence: CDR1 SGHRS, CDR2 YFSETQ. CDR3 size: 15 residues. Trimming removed 1 base from V and 4 bases from J; junction bases left unmatched: 5. Drawing the rest from reference TRBV5-1 and TRBJ2-7, the complete variable domain is KAGVTQTPRYLIKTRGQQVTLSCSPISGHRSVSWYQQTPGQGLQFLFEYFSETQRNKGNFPGRFSGRQFSNSRSEMNVSTLELGDSALYLCASSLRGQGMYEQYFGPGTRLTVT.

The CDR3 DNA reads as TGTGCCAGCAGTTACTCCATCCACAGCCTAAGCACAGATACGCAGTATTTT. Translation gives CASSYSIHSLSTDTQYF. The rearrangement links TRBV6-8 to TRBJ2-3, with D unresolved. The germline V and J ends were trimmed by 0 bases and 0 bases, with 13 bases remaining between them. The V gene's germline CDR1 is MNHGY and CDR2 SAAAGT. The CDR3 spans 17 residues.

At least ten counts were recorded for this clonotype. An end of the junction does not agree with germline; a read error may underlie this. V usage is TRBV7-7 and J usage is TRBJ2-5, with 10 bases lining up with TRBD2. This CDR3 is built from 15 residues. Germline CDR1 is SSHAT and CDR2 is FNYEAQ (reference sequence). The CDR3 loop is CASSLSGGARETQYF. CDR3 coding DNA: TGTGCTAGCAGCTTAAGCGGGGGGGCCCGAGAGACCCAGTACTTC.

This clonotype was counted ten times or more. This chain connects TRBV5-6 to TRBJ2-7, with D maybe TRBD1 (6 bases). V was trimmed by 4 bases and J by 2 bases, leaving 10 bases between them. Per the germline V gene, CDR1 is SGHDT and CDR2 is YYEEEE. The CDR3 has 13 residues. The CDR3 bases are TGTGCCAGCAGCCAGGGGCCAACCTACGAGCAGTACTTC. Translated: CASSQGPTYEQYF. Drawing the rest from reference TRBV5-6 and TRBJ2-7, the complete variable domain is DAGVTQSPTHLIKTRGQQVTLRCSPKSGHDTVSWYQQALGQGPQFIFQYYEEEERQRGNFPDRFSGHQFPNYSSELNVNALLLGDSALYLCASSQGPTYEQYFGPGTRLTVT.

This chain joins TRBV5-1 and TRBJ1-1, with a possible D match to TRBD1 (6 bases). This CDR3 contains 15 residues. V was clipped by 2 bases and J by 4 bases, with 15 bases between them. CDR1 and CDR2 (germline): SGHRS, YFSETQ. CDR3 sequence reads: CASSFTGSRGTEAFF. The CDR3 bases are TGCGCCAGCAGCTTCACAGGGAGTCGTGGCACTGAAGCTTTCTTT.

This clonotype was picked up many times. This sequence joins TRBV6-2 or TRBV6-3 and TRBJ2-1; D gene ambiguous. The germline V gene has CDR1 MNHEY and CDR2 SVGEGT. Trimming took 5 bases from V and 1 from J, leaving 3 bases between them. The CDR3 is made up of 12 amino acids. The CDR3 nucleotides read TGTGCCAGCAGTGTGTCCTACAATGAGCAGTTCTTC. Its translation: CASSVSYNEQFF.

In the case of this clonotype: One base separates it from a far larger clone, so it is likely a read error. V gene TRBV6-2 or TRBV6-3 combines with J gene TRBJ2-7, with a tentative D call TRBD1 (5 bases). The CDR3 sequence is 13 residues long. Trimming removed 5 bases at V and 7 bases at J, with 15 bases between. Per germline, CDR1 MNHEY and CDR2 SVGEGT. The CDR3 DNA sequence: TGTGCCAGCAGTGCTCAGGGCAGTGGTGAGCAGTACTTC. Its protein is CASSAQGSGEQYF.

This clonotype was found many times. V is TRBV24-1 and J is TRBJ1-1; 7 positions match TRBD1. The junction had 1 base not matched to a gene; V was cut back by 0 bases and J by 7 bases. Germline V lookup: CDR1 KGHDR, CDR2 SFDVKD. This CDR3 has 13 residues. CDR3 sequence reads: CATSDLHRGEAFF. The DNA for the CDR3 is TGTGCCACCAGTGATTTGCACAGGGGTGAAGCTTTCTTT.

This clonotype was counted at least ten times. This chain uses TRBV29-1 with TRBJ1-2, with D perhaps matching TRBD1 (5 bases). The V gene's germline CDR1 is SQVTM and CDR2 ANQGSEA. Between the trimmed V and J ends, which lost 6 bases and 8 bases, there was a span of 19 bases. The CDR3 is made up of 13 amino acids. The CDR3 nucleotides read TGCAGCGTCCTCGGACAATTCGCAGGGGGCTACACCTTC. This sequence encodes CSVLGQFAGGYTF.

This clonotype was found once. The chain combines TRBV11-1 with TRBJ2-7; D possibly corresponds to TRBD1 (6 bases). Germline V gene lookup returns CDR1 SGHAT and CDR2 FQDESV (reference sequence). The CDR3 is made up of 15 amino acids. V gave up 5 bases and J gave up 1 base, with 15 bases separating them. The CDR3 bases are TGTGCCAGCAGCCAAGAGGGGGACGTATCCTACGAGCAGTACTTC. It yields the protein CASSQEGDVSYEQYF.

This clonotype was counted a single time. The chain joins TRBV30 to TRBJ1-4; TRBD1 matches at 7 bases. From germline, CDR1 is GTSNPN and CDR2 SVGIG (reference sequence). With 7 bases clipped from V and 11 bases from J, the junction kept 4 bases outside the gene matches. The CDR3 runs to 10 residues. The CDR3 region is CASSDRKLFF. As DNA, the CDR3 is TGTGCCTCCTCGGACAGGAAACTGTTTTTT.

V is TRBV5-1 and J is TRBJ2-3, with a weak D call TRBD2 (5 bases). This CDR3 region has 13 residues. Trimming left V 4 bases short and J 6 bases short, with 12 bases between. Germline V gives CDR1 SGHRS, CDR2 YFSETQ. CDR3 nucleotide sequence: TGCGCCAGCAGCCCCCGGACTTCGGATACGCAGTATTTT. Amino acids: CASSPRTSDTQYF.

This clonotype was found a few times. V and J are TRBV20-1 and TRBJ2-7; 9 bases are shared with TRBD2. Germline trimming cut 5 bases from V and 5 bases from J; bases unmatched to any gene: 10. CDR1 DFQATT and CDR2 SNEGSKA come from the germline V gene (reference sequence). The CDR3 spans 14 residues. The DNA of the CDR3 is TGCAGTGCTCTTTCGGGGCGGGGGGGTAACGAGCAGTACTTC. Amino acid sequence: CSALSGRGGNEQYF.